A selection of T cell receptor beta chains follows, all from one sample in a study of T cells in Graves' hyperthyroidism and ophthalmopathy. TCRdb recomputed calls from the multiplex PCR reads with MiXCR, one row per CDR3 protein. The table shows 400,000 to 600,000 distinct CDR3 sequences, with around 16% occurring only once. Sequencing was carried out using blood. These receptors all stem from a woman aged 30 to 39 with Graves' ophthalmopathy. Both conserved end residues are part of each CDR3. D genes are given only for firm matches. Where a row states a size, it is once, few, many or the class of an expanded clone; other rows omit it.

size: many; J: TRBJ1-5; length: 14; V: TRBV7-2; D: .; CDR3: CASSLRLDGQPQHF; DNA: TGTGCCAGCAGCTTAAGGCTGGATGGGCAGCCCCAGCATTTT
size: many; J: TRBJ1-4; length: 15; V: TRBV3-1; D: .; CDR3: CASSQEILKNEKLFF; DNA: TGTGCCAGCAGCCAAGAAATTTTGAAGAATGAAAAACTGTTTTTT
size: few; J: TRBJ1-1; length: 16; V: TRBV12-3/TRBV12-4; D: TRBD1; CDR3: CASRPTGGAGNTEAFF; DNA: TGTGCCAGCAGGCCAACAGGGGGCGCGGGGAACACTGAAGCTTTCTTT
size: few; J: TRBJ2-2; length: 18; V: TRBV9; D: TRBD1; CDR3: CASSVLGQGVFDTGELFF; DNA: TGTGCCAGCAGCGTATTAGGACAGGGTGTGTTCGACACCGGGGAGCTGTTTTTT
size: few; J: TRBJ2-1; length: 15; V: TRBV7-8; D: TRBD1; CDR3: CASSLVGTGPNEQFF; DNA: TGTGCCAGCAGCTTAGTTGGGACAGGGCCCAATGAGCAGTTCTTC
size: few; J: TRBJ2-5; length: 19; V: TRBV4-1; D: TRBD2; CDR3: CASSQDRGTSSLSQETQYF; DNA: TGCGCCAGCAGCCAAGATCGGGGGACTAGCAGCCTCTCCCAAGAGACCCAGTACTTC
size: few; J: TRBJ2-7; length: 13; V: TRBV14; D: .; CDR3: CASSQEAADEQYF; DNA: TGTGCCAGCAGCCAAGAGGCCGCTGACGAGCAGTACTTC
size: many; J: TRBJ2-2; length: 15; V: TRBV7-8; D: .; CDR3: CASSLQDAVTGELFF; DNA: TGTGCCAGCAGCTTACAGGACGCCGTAACCGGGGAGCTGTTTTTT
size: few; J: TRBJ1-5; length: 15; V: TRBV6-2/TRBV6-3; D: TRBD1; CDR3: CASRIRDRGYQPQHF; DNA: TGTGCCAGCAGAATCCGGGACAGGGGTTATCAGCCCCAGCATTTT
size: many; J: TRBJ1-4; length: 15; V: TRBV18; D: .; CDR3: CASSPPDRLNEKLFF; DNA: TGTGCCAGCTCACCACCTGACAGGCTTAATGAAAAACTGTTTTTT
size: .; J: TRBJ2-7; length: 15; V: TRBV7-8; D: .; CDR3: CASSLAPGGTYEQYF; DNA: TGTGCCAGCAGCTTAGCTCCCGGAGGGACCTACGAGCAGTACTTC
size: few; J: TRBJ2-2; length: 15; V: TRBV9; D: .; CDR3: CASSETTTNTGELFF; DNA: TGTGCCAGCAGCGAGACTACCACGAACACCGGGGAGCTGTTTTTT
size: many; J: TRBJ2-1; length: 15; V: TRBV27; D: TRBD1; CDR3: CASSSDRVSDNEQFF; DNA: TGTGCCAGCAGTTCGGACAGGGTGTCGGACAATGAGCAGTTCTTC
size: .; J: TRBJ2-4; length: 15; V: TRBV28; D: .; CDR3: CASRLTGVGGNIQYF; DNA: TGTGCCAGCAGATTGACAGGCGTTGGGGGGAACATTCAGTACTTC
size: many; J: TRBJ2-3; length: 17; V: TRBV6-2/TRBV6-3; D: TRBD2; CDR3: CASRERLAVTSTDTQYF; DNA: TGTGCCAGCAGGGAACGACTAGCGGTAACTAGCACAGATACGCAGTATTTT
size: few; J: TRBJ2-4; length: 20; V: TRBV7-9; D: .; CDR3: CASSDRQGASGRLAKNIQYF; DNA: TGTGCCAGCAGCGATAGACAGGGGGCTAGCGGGAGGCTAGCCAAAAACATTCAGTACTTC
size: few; J: TRBJ1-6; length: 18; V: TRBV6-6; D: .; CDR3: CASSYRGTSFGANSPLHF; DNA: TGTGCCAGCAGTTACCGGGGCACCTCCTTTGGGGCTAATTCACCCCTCCACTTT
size: many; J: TRBJ2-3; length: 14; V: TRBV6-1; D: .; CDR3: CASSEASFTDTQYF; DNA: TGTGCCAGCAGTGAAGCGAGCTTTACAGATACGCAGTATTTT
size: many; J: TRBJ2-4; length: 17; V: TRBV6-1; D: TRBD2; CDR3: CATETSGGHPAKNIQYF; DNA: TGTGCCACCGAGACTAGCGGGGGGCACCCTGCCAAAAACATTCAGTACTTC
size: many; J: TRBJ2-3; length: 15; V: TRBV7-2; D: .; CDR3: CASSSDSTGTDTQYF; DNA: TGTGCCAGCAGCTCCGACTCGACAGGCACAGATACGCAGTATTTT
size: many; J: TRBJ2-7; length: 11; V: TRBV29-1; D: .; CDR3: CSVEKDYEQYF; DNA: TGCAGCGTTGAGAAGGACTACGAGCAGTACTTC
size: many; J: TRBJ2-1; length: 13; V: TRBV5-6; D: .; CDR3: CASSLRRFNEQFF; DNA: TGTGCCAGCAGCTTGAGACGGTTCAATGAGCAGTTCTTC
size: .; J: TRBJ1-1; length: 14; V: TRBV4-1; D: .; CDR3: CASSQDPRNTEAFF; DNA: TGCGCCAGCAGCCAAGATCCACGGAACACTGAAGCTTTCTTT
size: .; J: TRBJ2-7; length: 16; V: TRBV6-2/TRBV6-3; D: .; CDR3: CASSYPNLQFSYEQYF; DNA: TGTGCCAGCAGTTACCCGAATCTCCAGTTTTCCTACGAGCAGTACTTC
size: many; J: TRBJ2-2; length: 16; V: TRBV3-1; D: TRBD2; CDR3: CASSAGLAANTGELFF; DNA: TGTGCCAGCAGCGCGGGACTAGCGGCGAACACCGGGGAGCTGTTTTTT
size: few; J: TRBJ2-1; length: 17; V: TRBV5-6; D: TRBD2; CDR3: CASSKRLAGASYNEQFF; DNA: TGTGCCAGCAGCAAACGTTTAGCGGGAGCTTCCTACAATGAGCAGTTCTTC
size: many; J: TRBJ2-7; length: 14; V: TRBV30; D: .; CDR3: CAWSGGGPSYEQYF; DNA: TGTGCCTGGAGTGGAGGGGGACCCTCCTACGAGCAGTACTTC
size: many; J: TRBJ2-1; length: 14; V: TRBV30; D: .; CDR3: CAWSLGTPYNEQFF; DNA: TGTGCCTGGAGCTTAGGGACCCCATACAATGAGCAGTTCTTC
size: .; J: TRBJ2-5; length: 15; V: TRBV2; D: TRBD1; CDR3: CASSETRTGDETQYF; DNA: TGTGCCAGCAGTGAAACCAGGACAGGAGATGAGACCCAGTACTTC
size: few; J: TRBJ2-3; length: 15; V: TRBV28; D: TRBD2; CDR3: CASSGLAGVTDTQYF; DNA: TGTGCCAGCAGTGGACTAGCGGGAGTGACAGATACGCAGTATTTT
size: few; J: TRBJ2-7; length: 13; V: TRBV6-2/TRBV6-3; D: .; CDR3: CASSYSDSYEQYF; DNA: TGTGCCAGCAGTTACTCTGACTCCTACGAGCAGTACTTC
size: few; J: TRBJ2-7; length: 13; V: TRBV20-1; D: .; CDR3: CSASDPTTYEQYF; DNA: TGCAGTGCCTCGGACCCCACGACCTACGAGCAGTACTTC
size: few; J: TRBJ2-7; length: 15; V: TRBV27; D: .; CDR3: CASSLVTGRPYEQYF; DNA: TGTGCCAGCAGTTTAGTTACAGGGCGTCCCTACGAGCAGTACTTC
size: many; J: TRBJ1-6; length: 15; V: TRBV28; D: .; CDR3: CASSLSGSYNSPLHF; DNA: TGTGCCAGCAGTTTGTCGGGGTCCTATAATTCACCCCTCCACTTT
size: many; J: TRBJ2-5; length: 15; V: TRBV2; D: TRBD2; CDR3: CASRGLAGSWETQYF; DNA: TGTGCCAGCAGGGGTCTAGCGGGCTCATGGGAGACCCAGTACTTC
size: few; J: TRBJ2-7; length: 12; V: TRBV7-9; D: .; CDR3: CASSPNREEQYF; DNA: TGTGCCAGCAGCCCGAACAGGGAAGAGCAGTACTTC
size: many; J: TRBJ2-1; length: 17; V: TRBV5-1; D: .; CDR3: CASSLGTASSSYNEQFF; DNA: TGCGCCAGCAGCTTGGGGACAGCCTCCTCCTCCTACAATGAGCAGTTCTTC
size: .; J: TRBJ1-3; length: 16; V: TRBV9; D: .; CDR3: CASSVRGADSGNTIYF; DNA: TGTGCCAGCAGCGTGAGAGGGGCTGACTCTGGAAACACCATATATTTT
size: few; J: TRBJ2-5; length: 19; V: TRBV10-3; D: TRBD1; CDR3: CAITPGLGDRGSNQETQYF; DNA: TGTGCCATCACCCCCGGTCTCGGCGACAGGGGGTCGAACCAAGAGACCCAGTACTTC
size: .; J: TRBJ2-2; length: 16; V: TRBV6-1; D: .; CDR3: CASRHISGQNTGELFF; DNA: TGTGCCAGCAGGCATATTTCCGGGCAAAACACCGGGGAGCTGTTTTTT
size: few; J: TRBJ2-4; length: 15; V: TRBV7-9; D: TRBD1; CDR3: CASSRTGEGKNIQYF; DNA: TGTGCCAGCAGCCGGACAGGGGAGGGCAAAAACATTCAGTACTTC
size: .; J: TRBJ2-5; length: 14; V: TRBV7-6; D: .; CDR3: CASSSLPRVETQYF; DNA: TGTGCCAGCAGCTCCCTCCCCCGGGTTGAGACCCAGTACTTC
size: .; J: TRBJ2-7; length: 13; V: TRBV30; D: TRBD1; CDR3: CAWGRTRGNEQYF; DNA: TGTGCCTGGGGACGGACCAGGGGGAACGAGCAGTACTTC
size: .; J: TRBJ2-5; length: 13; V: TRBV25-1; D: .; CDR3: CASSDTGVETQYF; DNA: TGTGCCAGCAGTGATACGGGGGTAGAGACCCAGTACTTC
size: .; J: TRBJ2-3; length: 15; V: TRBV9; D: TRBD2; CDR3: CASSLRAGPTDTQYF; DNA: TGTGCCAGCAGCTTACGAGCGGGGCCCACAGATACGCAGTATTTT
size: many; J: TRBJ2-7; length: 12; V: TRBV18; D: .; CDR3: CASSPSDHEQYF; DNA: TGTGCCAGCTCCCCATCGGACCACGAGCAGTACTTC
size: .; J: TRBJ2-6; length: 17; V: TRBV10-2; D: TRBD2; CDR3: CASSIKAGGSGANVLTF; DNA: TGCGCCAGCAGCATTAAAGCGGGAGGCTCTGGGGCCAACGTCCTGACTTTC
size: .; J: TRBJ1-4; length: 14; V: TRBV28; D: .; CDR3: CASRPGPRDEKLFF; DNA: TGTGCCAGCAGGCCGGGACCCAGGGATGAAAAACTGTTTTTT
size: many; J: TRBJ2-5; length: 16; V: TRBV7-2; D: TRBD2; CDR3: CASSSGLAGRRETQYF; DNA: TGTGCCAGCAGCTCCGGACTAGCGGGGCGAAGAGAGACCCAGTACTTC
size: many; J: TRBJ2-3; length: 14; V: TRBV20-1; D: .; CDR3: CSATDRLITDTQYF; DNA: TGCAGTGCTACCGACAGGTTGATCACAGATACGCAGTATTTT
size: .; J: TRBJ2-7; length: 14; V: TRBV20-1; D: TRBD1; CDR3: CSARDLRGLLEQYF; DNA: TGCAGTGCTAGAGATCTGAGGGGGCTGCTTGAGCAGTACTTC